The 22 T cell receptor beta chains presented below share a single source sample, sequenced in a study of shared clonotypes between healthy human individuals. TCRdb keeps only in-frame clones here, not all; method: immunoSEQ multiplex PCR. Here the sample spans over a million clones, over 95% being singletons. The sequenced sample was naive CD4+ T cells sorted from blood. As to subset: CD45RA+ positively selected. Receptors originate from a man younger than 40 in good health.

This chain connects TRBV6-4 to TRBJ1-2; D gene ambiguous. From germline, CDR1 is MRHNA and CDR2 SNTAGT. The CDR3 loop spans 13 amino acids. Trimming took 6 bases from V and 4 from J, leaving 12 bases between them. The CDR3 coding sequence is TGTGCCAGCAGCAGAGAAGGGAGCTATGGCTACACCTTC. Its protein is CASSREGSYGYTF.

This chain links TRBV10-2 with TRBJ2-2; 9 bases map to TRBD2. This CDR3 contains 14 residues. Germline V gene data show CDR1 as WSHSY and CDR2 as SAAADI. V lost 6 bases to trimming and J lost 8 bases; unmatched junction nucleotides: 7. CDR3 protein: CASRTDSGRGELFF. For the CDR3, the DNA is TGCGCCAGCAGAACCGACAGCGGGAGGGGGGAGCTGTTTTTT.

The V and J genes are TRBV27 and TRBJ2-2; 7 nucleotides line up with TRBD1. V lost 8 bases to trimming and J lost 0 bases; unmatched junction nucleotides: 12. The germline V gene encodes CDR1 MNHEY and CDR2 SMNVEV (reference sequence). The CDR3 has 17 residues. The CDR3 bases are TGTGCCAGCTCCCCGGACTGGGGGACAGCGAACACCGGGGAGCTGTTTTTT. Its translation: CASSPDWGTANTGELFF.

This chain links TRBV6-4 with TRBJ2-3, with 11 bases aligning to TRBD2. Trimming removed 5 bases from V and 3 bases from J; junction bases left unmatched: 4. CDR3 size: 15 residues. CDR1 MRHNA and CDR2 SNTAGT come from the germline V gene. The chain's CDR3 is CASSYLAGGTDTQYF. In DNA, the CDR3 is TGTGCCAGCAGTTACCTAGCGGGAGGTACAGATACGCAGTATTTT.

The gene calls are TRBV7-9 and TRBJ2-1, with TRBD1 matching over 7 bases. CDR1 is SEHNR and CDR2 is FQNEAQ in the germline V gene (reference sequence). After removal of 2 bases from V and 6 bases from J, the junction contained 4 bases not matched to a gene. The CDR3 is 14 amino acids. The CDR3 DNA reads TGTGCCAGCAGCTTATCACCAGGGGGCAATGAGCAGTTCTTC. Translation: CASSLSPGGNEQFF.

The chain has TRBV7-8 and TRBJ2-7; no reliable D call. V lost 2 bases and J lost 4, with 9 bases in between. The CDR3 consists of 13 residues. Germline CDR1 SGHVS, CDR2 FQNEAQ. The CDR3 bases are TGTGCCAGCAGCTTACCCACCACTTACGAGCAGTACTTC. It yields the protein CASSLPTTYEQYF.

V usage is TRBV19 and J usage is TRBJ2-2, with D unresolved. This CDR3 has 17 residues. CDR1 and CDR2 from the germline V gene are LNHDA and SQIVND (reference sequence). Deletions cut 5 bases from V and 6 bases from J, with 22 bases between. CDR3 residues: CASSPAWPRSRAGELFF. In DNA form, the CDR3 reads TGTGCCAGTAGTCCGGCATGGCCCCGGTCACGCGCCGGGGAGCTGTTTTTT.

The chain employs TRBV7-9 and TRBJ2-7; D may match TRBD1 or TRBD2 (5 bases each). The CDR3 runs to 15 residues. Germline loops: CDR1 SEHNR, CDR2 FQNEAQ (reference sequence). Trimming removed 5 bases at V and 4 bases at J, with 18 bases between. CDR3 DNA: TGTGCCAGCAGCGCAGGGACCCGTCAGAGTTACGAGCAGTACTTC. Protein: CASSAGTRQSYEQYF.

The chain links TRBV5-1 to TRBJ1-2; TRBD1 is a possible D gene (6 bases). The V gene's germline CDR1 is SGHRS and CDR2 YFSETQ. Trimming cost V 4 bases and J 5 bases, with 12 bases left between them. CDR3 length equals 13 residues. CDR3 in DNA: TGCGCCAGCAGCACCGGGGGGCTTTATGGCTACACCTTC. This gives the protein CASSTGGLYGYTF.

The DNA for the CDR3 is TGTGCCAGCAGCTTAATGGTCGGGGTTGAGCCCCAGCATTTT. Its protein is CASSLMVGVEPQHF. This rearrangement joins TRBV7-2 to TRBJ1-5; no reliable D call. The ends were cut back, 2 bases at V and 8 bases at J, with 13 bases in the middle. The CDR3 has 14 residues. Germline values: CDR1 SGHTA, CDR2 FQGNSA. The whole variable domain, remainder taken from reference TRBV7-2 and TRBJ1-5, is GAGVSQSPSNKVTEKGKDVELRCDPISGHTALYWYRQSLGQGLEFLIYFQGNSAPDKSGLPSDRFSAERTGGSVSTLTIQRTQQEDSAVYLCASSLMVGVEPQHFGDGTRLSIL.

The count of this clone is one. The chain couples TRBV5-1 to TRBJ1-4; D possibly corresponds to TRBD1 (6 bases). Trimming removed 5 bases at V and 0 bases at J, with 14 bases between. This CDR3 comprises 16 residues. Germline CDR1 is SGHRS and CDR2 is YFSETQ. The CDR3 bases are TGCGCCAGCAGAAGCGGGACACCATCAACTAATGAAAAACTGTTTTTT. Residues: CASRSGTPSTNEKLFF. Complete variable domain (other parts from reference TRBV5-1 and TRBJ1-4): KAGVTQTPRYLIKTRGQQVTLSCSPISGHRSVSWYQQTPGQGLQFLFEYFSETQRNKGNFPGRFSGRQFSNSRSEMNVSTLELGDSALYLCASRSGTPSTNEKLFFGSGTQLSVL.

This chain connects TRBV27 to TRBJ2-7; 9 bases fit TRBD1. Germline V gene data show CDR1 as MNHEY and CDR2 as SMNVEV (reference sequence). The CDR3 covers 15 residues. V trimming: 7 bases; J trimming: 2 bases; junction bases outside the gene matches: 9. The CDR3 region is CASKPLGQGAYEQYF. The CDR3 DNA sequence: TGTGCCAGCAAACCCTTGGGACAGGGAGCCTACGAGCAGTACTTC.

This chain connects TRBV19 to TRBJ1-1, with unresolved D. CDR3 size: 14 residues. V dropped 2 bases and J dropped 0 bases, with 7 bases sitting between them. In germline, CDR1 is LNHDA, CDR2 SQIVND (reference sequence). The CDR3 loop is CASSINSMNTEAFF. In nucleotides, the CDR3 is TGTGCCAGTAGTATAAACAGCATGAACACTGAAGCTTTCTTT.

This chain links TRBV9 with TRBJ2-1; TRBD2 agrees at 9 bases. Trimming at V came to 4 bases and at J to 9 bases, leaving 8 bases not matched to a gene. The CDR3 has 14 residues. CDR1 is SGDLS, CDR2 YYNGEE, per germline. CDR3 protein: CASSLSRTSVEQFF. The CDR3, as DNA: TGTGCCAGCAGCTTATCTCGGACTAGCGTTGAGCAGTTCTTC.

The chain carries TRBV13 and TRBJ1-2; unclear D gene. This CDR3 has 14 residues. Germline CDR1 is PRHDT and CDR2 is FYEKMQ (reference sequence). Between the trimmed V and J ends, which lost 3 bases and 1 base, there was a span of 9 bases. CDR3 DNA: TGTGCCAGCAGCTTTTTCCGAGTTAACTATGGCTACACCTTC. Translating it yields CASSFFRVNYGYTF.

In nucleotides, the CDR3 is TGTGCCAGCAGCTTGGGCAGGGTTCAGCCCCAGCATTTT. Its translation is CASSLGRVQPQHF. The genes are TRBV27 and TRBJ1-5, with D perhaps TRBD1 (5 bases). V shed 6 bases and J shed 6 bases, with 12 bases lying between them. The CDR3 totals 13 residues. CDR1 is MNHEY, CDR2 SMNVEV, per germline (reference sequence).

This rearrangement joins TRBV5-1 to TRBJ1-4; the D is unclear. Trimming cost V 0 bases and J 8 bases, with 11 bases left between them. CDR3 length: 14 residues. Germline loops: CDR1 SGHRS, CDR2 YFSETQ. In DNA, the CDR3 is TGCGCCAGCAGCTTGGAAGACTGGAGGGAAAAACTGTTTTTT. Protein product: CASSLEDWREKLFF.

The V gene is TRBV6-5, the J gene TRBJ2-7; 9 nucleotides align to TRBD1. V shed 7 bases, J shed 6 bases, and the junction held 10 bases outside the gene matches. The CDR3 consists of 14 residues. CDR1 MNHEY and CDR2 SVGAGI come from the germline V gene. CDR3 in DNA: TGTGCCAGCACTCCGGGACAGGGTCTCCCCGAGCAGTACTTC. Translation: CASTPGQGLPEQYF.

The V gene is TRBV7-2, the J gene TRBJ2-2; D is uncertain. Germline CDR1 SGHTA, CDR2 FQGNSA. Trimming pared 4 bases from V and 6 bases from J, leaving 9 bases between. The CDR3 is made up of 13 amino acids. CDR3 sequence (DNA): TGTGCCAGCAGCTCGCGGACCTCCGGGGAGCTGTTTTTT. Translated, it gives CASSSRTSGELFF.

V is TRBV29-1 and J is TRBJ2-3, with D possibly matching TRBD2 (6 bases). The CDR3 length is 14 residues. From germline, CDR1 is SQVTM and CDR2 ANQGSEA. V lost 7 bases, J lost 0 bases, and 14 bases lay in between. CDR3 region: CSATSGTSTDTQYF. The CDR3, as DNA: TGCAGCGCGACCTCCGGGACTAGCACAGATACGCAGTATTTT.

J is TRBJ1-2 and V is TRBV7-9, with D perhaps TRBD1 (6 bases). Germline V gene lookup returns CDR1 SEHNR and CDR2 FQNEAQ (reference sequence). V gave up 5 bases and J gave up 8 bases, with 12 bases separating them. The CDR3 is 12 amino acids. The CDR3 region has the DNA TGTGCCAGCAGCCAGGACAGTCGAGGCTACACCTTC. Translated, it gives CASSQDSRGYTF.

V is TRBV11-2 and J is TRBJ1-3; D is undetermined. V was trimmed by 3 bases and J by 0 bases, leaving 21 bases between them. The germline gives CDR1 SGHAT, CDR2 FQNNGV. The CDR3 length is 19 residues. CDR3 sequence: CASSFRQSDFPTSGNTIYF. In DNA form, the CDR3 reads TGTGCCAGCAGCTTCCGCCAGTCCGATTTCCCAACCTCTGGAAACACCATATATTTT.